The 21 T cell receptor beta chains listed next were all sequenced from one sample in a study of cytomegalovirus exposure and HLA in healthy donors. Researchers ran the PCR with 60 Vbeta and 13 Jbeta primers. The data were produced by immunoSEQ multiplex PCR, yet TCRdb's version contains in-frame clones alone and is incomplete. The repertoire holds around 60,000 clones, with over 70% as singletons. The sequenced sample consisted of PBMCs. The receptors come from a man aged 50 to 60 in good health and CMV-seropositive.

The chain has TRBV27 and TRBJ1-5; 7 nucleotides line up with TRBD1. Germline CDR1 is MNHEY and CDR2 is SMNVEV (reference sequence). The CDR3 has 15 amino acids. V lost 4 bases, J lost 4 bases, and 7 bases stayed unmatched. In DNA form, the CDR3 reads TGTGCCAGCAGTTACCAAGGGGGCTGGAATCAGCCCCAGCATTTT. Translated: CASSYQGGWNQPQHF.

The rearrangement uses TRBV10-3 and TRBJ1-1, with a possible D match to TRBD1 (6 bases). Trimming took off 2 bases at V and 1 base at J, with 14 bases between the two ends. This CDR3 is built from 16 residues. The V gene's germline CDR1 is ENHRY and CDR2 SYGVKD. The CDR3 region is CAISEPPTGGNTEAFF. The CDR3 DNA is TGTGCCATCAGTGAGCCCCCGACAGGCGGGAACACTGAAGCTTTCTTT.

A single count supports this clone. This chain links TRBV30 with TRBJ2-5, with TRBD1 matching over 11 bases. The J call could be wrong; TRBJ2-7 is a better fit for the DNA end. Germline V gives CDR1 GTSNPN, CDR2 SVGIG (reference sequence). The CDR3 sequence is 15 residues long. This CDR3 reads CAWSVGGTGGYEQYF. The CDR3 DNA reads TGTGCCTGGAGTGTCGGAGGGACAGGGGGGTACGAGCAGTACTTC.

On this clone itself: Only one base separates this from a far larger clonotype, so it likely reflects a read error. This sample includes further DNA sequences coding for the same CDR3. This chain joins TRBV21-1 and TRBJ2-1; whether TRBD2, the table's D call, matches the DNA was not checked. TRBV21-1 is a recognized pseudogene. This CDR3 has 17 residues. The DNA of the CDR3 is TGCGCCAGCAGCCAAGATATGATCGTACTCATCTACAATGAGCAGTTCTTC. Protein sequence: CASSQDMIVLIYNEQFF.

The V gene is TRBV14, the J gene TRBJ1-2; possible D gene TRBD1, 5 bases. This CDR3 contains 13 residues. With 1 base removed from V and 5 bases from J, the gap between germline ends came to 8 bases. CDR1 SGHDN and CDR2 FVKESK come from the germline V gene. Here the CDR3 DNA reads TGTGCCAGCAGCCAAGCAGGGTGGTATGGCTACACCTTC. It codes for CASSQAGWYGYTF.

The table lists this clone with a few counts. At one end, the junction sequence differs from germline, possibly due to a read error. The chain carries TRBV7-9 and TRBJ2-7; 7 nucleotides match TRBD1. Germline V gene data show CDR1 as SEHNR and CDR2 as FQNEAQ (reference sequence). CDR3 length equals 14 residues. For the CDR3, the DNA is TGTTCCAGCAGCTCGGGACAGACCGTCTACGAGCAGTACTTC. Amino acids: CSSSSGQTVYEQYF.

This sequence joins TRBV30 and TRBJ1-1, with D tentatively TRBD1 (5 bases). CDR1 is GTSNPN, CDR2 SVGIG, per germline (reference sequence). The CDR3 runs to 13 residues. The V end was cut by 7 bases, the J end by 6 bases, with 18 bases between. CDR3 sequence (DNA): TGTGCCTTATCGGTAGGGGTAAACGCTGAAGCTTTCTTT. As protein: CALSVGVNAEAFF.

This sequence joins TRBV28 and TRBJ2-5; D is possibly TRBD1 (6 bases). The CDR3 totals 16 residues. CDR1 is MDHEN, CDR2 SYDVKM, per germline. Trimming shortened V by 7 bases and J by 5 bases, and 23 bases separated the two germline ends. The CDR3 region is CASTPLRAGVVETQYF. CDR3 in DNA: TGTGCCAGCACCCCCCTCAGGGCAGGGGTGGTGGAGACCCAGTACTTC. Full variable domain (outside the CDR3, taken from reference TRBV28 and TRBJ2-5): DVKVTQSSRYLVKRTGEKVFLECVQDMDHENMFWYRQDPGLGLRLIYFSYDVKMKEKGDIPEGYSVSREKKERFSLILESASTNQTSMYLCASTPLRAGVVETQYFGPGTRLLVL.

This CDR3 reads CASSVGRGNYEQYF. The CDR3 DNA reads as TGTGCCAGCAGTGTGGGGAGGGGGAACTACGAGCAGTACTTC. The chain recombines TRBV6-5 with TRBJ2-7; perhaps TRBD2 as D (7 bases). This CDR3 has 14 amino acids. Germline loops: CDR1 MNHEY, CDR2 SVGAGI. The V gene lost 5 bases and the J gene lost 3 bases, with 14 bases spanning the gap.

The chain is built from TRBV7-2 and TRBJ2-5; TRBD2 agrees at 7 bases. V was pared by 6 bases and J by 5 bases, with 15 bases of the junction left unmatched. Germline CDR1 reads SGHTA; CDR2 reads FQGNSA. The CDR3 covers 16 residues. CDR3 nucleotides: TGTGCCAGCAGTCGAGTTTGGGGGGGGGTCGGGGAGACCCAGTACTTC. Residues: CASSRVWGGVGETQYF.

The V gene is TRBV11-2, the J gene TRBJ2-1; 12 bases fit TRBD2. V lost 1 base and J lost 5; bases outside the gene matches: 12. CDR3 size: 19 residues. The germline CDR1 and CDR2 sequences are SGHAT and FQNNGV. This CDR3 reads CASSLALGLAGGPDNEQFF. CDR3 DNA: TGTGCCAGCAGCTTAGCGTTAGGGCTAGCGGGAGGGCCCGACAATGAGCAGTTCTTC.

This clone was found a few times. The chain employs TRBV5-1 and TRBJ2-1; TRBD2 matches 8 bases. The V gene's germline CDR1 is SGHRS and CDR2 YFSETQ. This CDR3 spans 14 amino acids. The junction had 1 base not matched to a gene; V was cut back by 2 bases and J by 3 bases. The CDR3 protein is CASSLAGVYNEQFF. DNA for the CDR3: TGCGCCAGCAGCTTAGCGGGAGTCTACAATGAGCAGTTCTTC.

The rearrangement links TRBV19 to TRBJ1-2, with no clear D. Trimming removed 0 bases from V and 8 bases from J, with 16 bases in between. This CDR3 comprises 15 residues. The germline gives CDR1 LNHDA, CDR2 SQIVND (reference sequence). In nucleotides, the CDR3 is TGTGCCAGTAGTATAGATCCGACGGACTATGCAGGCTACACCTTC. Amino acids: CASSIDPTDYAGYTF.

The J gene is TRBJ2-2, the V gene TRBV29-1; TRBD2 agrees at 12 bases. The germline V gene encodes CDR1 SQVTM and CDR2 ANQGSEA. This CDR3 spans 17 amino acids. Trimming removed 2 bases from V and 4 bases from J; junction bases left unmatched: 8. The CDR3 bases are TGCAGCGTTGAATACTGGACTAGCGGGACGGTCACCGGGGAGCTGTTTTTT. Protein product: CSVEYWTSGTVTGELFF.

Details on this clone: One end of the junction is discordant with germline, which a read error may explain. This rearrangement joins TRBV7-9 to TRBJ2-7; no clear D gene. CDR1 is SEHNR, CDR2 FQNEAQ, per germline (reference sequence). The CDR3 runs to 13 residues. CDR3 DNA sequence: TGTGCCAGCAGTCCGACCCTAGGTAACGAGCGGTACTTC. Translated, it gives CASSPTLGNERYF.

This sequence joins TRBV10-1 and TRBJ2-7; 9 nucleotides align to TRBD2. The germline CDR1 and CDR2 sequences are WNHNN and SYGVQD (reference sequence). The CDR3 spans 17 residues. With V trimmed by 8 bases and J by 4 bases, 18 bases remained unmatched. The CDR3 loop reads CASPDRNSGSPPYEQYF. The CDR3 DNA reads TGCGCCAGCCCTGACAGGAATAGCGGGAGCCCCCCTTACGAGCAGTACTTC.

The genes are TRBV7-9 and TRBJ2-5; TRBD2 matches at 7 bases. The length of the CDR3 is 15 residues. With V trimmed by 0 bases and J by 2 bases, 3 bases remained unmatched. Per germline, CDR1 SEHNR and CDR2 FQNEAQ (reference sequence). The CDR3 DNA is TGTGCCAGCAGCTTAGCGGTGGGAGGGCAAGAGACCCAGTACTTC. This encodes CASSLAVGGQETQYF.

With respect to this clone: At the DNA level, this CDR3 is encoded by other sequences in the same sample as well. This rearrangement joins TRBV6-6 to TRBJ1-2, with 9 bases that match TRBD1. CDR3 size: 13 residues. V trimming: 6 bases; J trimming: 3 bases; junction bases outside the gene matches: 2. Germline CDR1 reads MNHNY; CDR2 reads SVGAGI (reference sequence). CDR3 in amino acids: CASRWTGDYGYTF. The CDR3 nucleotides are TGTGCCAGCAGATGGACAGGGGACTATGGCTACACCTTC.

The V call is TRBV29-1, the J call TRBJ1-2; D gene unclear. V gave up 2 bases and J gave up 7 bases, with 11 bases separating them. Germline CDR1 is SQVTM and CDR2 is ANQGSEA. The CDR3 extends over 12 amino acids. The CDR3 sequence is CSVEIRVRGYTF. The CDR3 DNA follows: TGCAGCGTTGAAATCCGGGTGCGTGGCTACACCTTC. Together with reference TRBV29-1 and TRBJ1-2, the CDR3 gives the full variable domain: SAVISQKPSRDICQRGTSLTIQCQVDSQVTMMFWYRQQPGQSLTLIATANQGSEATYESGFVIDKFPISRPNLTFSTLTVSNMSPEDSSIYLCSVEIRVRGYTFGSGTRLTVV.

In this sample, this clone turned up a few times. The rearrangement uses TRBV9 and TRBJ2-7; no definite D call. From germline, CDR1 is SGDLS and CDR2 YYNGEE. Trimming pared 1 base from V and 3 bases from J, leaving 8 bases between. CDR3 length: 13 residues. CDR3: CASSVTPGYEQYF. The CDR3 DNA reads TGTGCCAGCAGCGTAACCCCGGGCTACGAGCAGTACTTC.

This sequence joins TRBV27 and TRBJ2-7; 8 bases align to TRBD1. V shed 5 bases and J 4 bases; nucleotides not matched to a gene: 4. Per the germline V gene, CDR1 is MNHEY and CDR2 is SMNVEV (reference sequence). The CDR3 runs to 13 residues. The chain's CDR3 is CASSKTGGYEQYF. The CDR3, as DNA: TGTGCCAGCAGTAAAACAGGGGGATACGAGCAGTACTTC.